This T cell receptor (beta chain) comes out of a study of blood T cell repertoires in COVID-19. Across the study: Material from acute and convalescent COVID-19 was sourced from the United States, Italy and Spain. T cells, B-cell-depleted T cells, or PBMCs supplied cDNA or gDNA.

CDR3 length: 16 amino acids. Germline CDR1 is SGHAT and CDR2 is FQDESV (reference sequence). V lost 2 bases to trimming and J lost 4 bases, with 15 bases between them. Assay used: immunoSEQ multiplex PCR; TCRdb lists only in-frame clones, some missing. This table has 40,000 to 60,000 clones, 87% appearing once. One Seattle source followed patients from active infection through their disease course. Input material: peripheral blood. The sequence came from a woman aged 80 or over with COVID-19, enrolled during active disease. The rearrangement joins TRBV11-1 to TRBJ2-1; D possibly corresponds to TRBD2 (7 bases). This CDR3 reads CASSLRGGWSYNEQFF. For the CDR3, the DNA is TGTGCCAGCAGCTTAAGGGGGGGGTGGTCGTACAATGAGCAGTTCTTC.